The 8 T cell receptor beta chains below all came from one sample that was sequenced in a study of blood T cell repertoires in COVID-19. TCRdb's copy holds only in-frame clones and misses some; the assay was immunoSEQ multiplex PCR. The sample has around 210,000 clones, 70% to 90% seen once. Sequencing was done on a sample of peripheral blood. All receptors derive from a man aged 50 to 59 with COVID-19, enrolled during active disease.

In its sample, this clone was seen once. In DNA form, the CDR3 reads TGTGCCACCAGCAGAGATGGCAGCCCTACGGGTCAGCCCCAGCATTTT. Its translation is CATSRDGSPTGQPQHF. J is TRBJ1-5 and V is TRBV15; D gene uncertain. Germline CDR1 and CDR2: LNHNV and YYDKDF (reference sequence). This CDR3 comprises 16 residues. The ends were cut back, 0 bases at V and 6 bases at J, with 15 bases in the middle.

V and J are TRBV12-3 or TRBV12-4 and TRBJ1-2; 7 bases fit TRBD1. The CDR3 extends over 12 amino acids. V gave up 3 bases and J gave up 6 bases; unmatched junction bases: 1. CDR3 nucleotides: TGTGCCAGCAGTTTGACAGGGCATGGCTACACCTTC. Translating it yields CASSLTGHGYTF.

This chain links TRBV15 with TRBJ1-1; D is possibly TRBD1 (6 bases). The CDR3 loop spans 14 amino acids. Germline V CDR1 and CDR2: LNHNV, YYDKDF (reference sequence). The V end lost 5 bases, the J end lost 5 bases, and 15 bases lay between the germline ends. The CDR3 here is CATSQGREWTEAFF. In DNA, the CDR3 is TGTGCCACCAGCCAGGGGAGGGAGTGGACTGAAGCTTTCTTT. The full variable domain, rest sourced from reference TRBV15 and TRBJ1-1, is DAMVIQNPRYQVTQFGKPVTLSCSQTLNHNVMYWYQQKSSQAPKLLFHYYDKDFNNEADTPDNFQSRRPNTSFCFLDIRSPGLGDTAMYLCATSQGREWTEAFFGQGTRLTVV.

The chain couples TRBV3-1 (or the pseudogene TRBV3-2) to TRBJ2-3, with D possibly being TRBD2 (6 bases). CDR3 size: 14 residues. Trimming left V 4 bases short and J 2 bases short, with 10 bases between. Germline CDR1 is LGHDT and CDR2 is YNNKEL (reference sequence). The CDR3 sequence: CASSRRGFTDTQYF. CDR3 coding DNA: TGTGCCAGCAGCCGGCGGGGCTTCACAGATACGCAGTATTTT.

The chain uses TRBV28 and TRBJ1-3; D possibly corresponds to TRBD1 (6 bases). From germline, CDR1 is MDHEN and CDR2 SYDVKM. This CDR3 region has 16 residues. The ends were cut back, 2 bases at V and 0 bases at J, with 11 bases in the middle. This CDR3 is CASSLGTRSSGNTIYF. CDR3 nucleotides: TGTGCCAGCAGTTTAGGGACAAGAAGCTCTGGAAACACCATATATTTT.

This sequence joins TRBV29-1 and TRBJ2-3, with 9 bases lining up with TRBD1. The CDR3 has 13 residues. The germline V gene encodes CDR1 SQVTM and CDR2 ANQGSEA. J gave up 5 bases and V 3 bases, and 3 bases lay outside the gene matches. The CDR3 loop is CSVEGQGVDTQYF. CDR3 nucleotides: TGCAGCGTTGAGGGACAGGGAGTAGATACGCAGTATTTT.

The J gene is TRBJ2-3, the V gene TRBV7-9, with a weak D call TRBD2 (6 bases). Trimming removed 2 bases from V and 4 bases from J, with 16 bases in between. Germline V lookup: CDR1 SEHNR, CDR2 FQNEAQ (reference sequence). The CDR3 runs to 16 residues. This CDR3 reads CASSLPHGGESDTQYF. As DNA, the CDR3 is TGTGCCAGCAGCTTACCCCACGGGGGAGAGTCAGATACGCAGTATTTT.

V and J are TRBV4-2 and TRBJ2-7, with a weak D call TRBD1 (7 bases). CDR3 length: 15 residues. V lost 1 base and J 3 bases, leaving 13 bases between the germline ends. The germline V gene has CDR1 LGHNA and CDR2 YNFKEQ. Written as DNA, the CDR3 is TGTGCCAGCAGCCAAGGTGCGGGACAGATCTACGAGCAGTACTTC. Translated: CASSQGAGQIYEQYF.